The present entry profiles one T cell receptor beta chain with its context. This sample is drawn from a study of blood T cell repertoires in COVID-19. Turning to the study itself: Both acute and convalescent COVID-19 samples were obtained from the United States, Italy and Spain. PBMCs, B-cell-depleted T cells, or T cells were the source of the cDNA or gDNA that made up the material.

With 0 bases clipped from V and 4 bases from J, the junction kept 6 bases outside the gene matches. This CDR3 is 16 amino acids long. Germline V CDR1 and CDR2: MGHRA, YSYEKL. In the original processing: It was from reference gene primer amplification that nucleated cell counts were estimated. TCRdb's table, derived via immunoSEQ multiplex PCR, lists solely in-frame clones and lacks some. The V and J calls and clone size are taken from that table; D and trimming were inferred from the DNA. This table has tens of thousands of clones, approximately 80% appearing once. This sequence was found in a man aged 45-65 years with active or convalescent COVID-19. Sequenced: peripheral blood. The chain has TRBV4-1 and TRBJ1-3, with TRBD1 matching 7 bases. The CDR3 DNA follows: TGCGCCAGCAGCCAAGAGCTTGGGGACAGAGGAAACACCATATATTTT. Translated, it gives CASSQELGDRGNTIYF.